The 22 T cell receptor beta chains reported below all come from one sample, sequenced in a study. TCRdb re-called the 5' RACE reads with MiXCR, one entry per CDR3 protein. The repertoire holds approximately 7,000 distinct CDR3 sequences, with roughly half as singletons. The sample taken for sequencing was naive CD4+ T cells sorted from a lymph node. The subset denotes: naive CD4+ T cells, CD4+CD45RA+CD25-. These receptors were obtained from a female donor with breast cancer.

The chain recombines TRBV10-3 with TRBJ2-6; 10 bases map to TRBD1. The CDR3 totals 16 residues. Trimming at V came to 10 bases and at J to 3 bases, leaving 9 bases not matched to a gene. The germline gives CDR1 ENHRY, CDR2 SYGVKD. The CDR3 DNA reads TGTGCCACCACCGGGACAGGGGTTTATGGGGCCAACGTCCTGACTTTC. This translates into CATTGTGVYGANVLTF.

This clonotype was observed a single time. One end of the junction fails to match germline, which may point to a read error. The chain carries TRBV7-3 and TRBJ2-7; 8 nucleotides match TRBD2. The CDR3 runs to 14 residues. Germline values: CDR1 SGHTA, CDR2 FQGTGA. The CDR3: CASSQGLANYKQYF. The CDR3 nucleotides read TGTGCCAGCAGCCAAGGACTAGCAAACTACAAGCAGTACTTC.

This clonotype appeared a few times. V usage is TRBV20-1 and J usage is TRBJ1-2, with a possible D match to TRBD1 (6 bases). This CDR3 comprises 14 residues. Germline CDR1 is DFQATT and CDR2 is SNEGSKA (reference sequence). V lost 2 bases and J 8 bases, leaving 18 bases between the germline ends. CDR3 in DNA: TGCAGTGCTAGACCAAGGGGGGATCCAGTGGGCTACACCTTC. It codes for CSARPRGDPVGYTF.

This clonotype came up a few times. The chain has TRBV6-5 and TRBJ1-5, with D hard to call. The germline CDR1 and CDR2 sequences are MNHEY and SVGAGI. The CDR3 consists of 13 residues. Trimming stripped 6 bases from V and 3 bases from J, with 9 bases between. The CDR3 here is CASSWEPNQPQHF. CDR3 DNA: TGTGCCAGCAGCTGGGAGCCCAATCAGCCCCAGCATTTT.

The chain carries TRBV20-1 and TRBJ1-1; TRBD1 agrees at 10 bases. The trim removed 5 bases at V and 6 bases at J, leaving 3 bases unmatched. CDR3 size: 12 residues. The germline V gene encodes CDR1 DFQATT and CDR2 SNEGSKA (reference sequence). CDR3 amino acids: CSAWDRGPEAFF. The DNA for the CDR3 is TGCAGTGCTTGGGACAGGGGTCCTGAAGCTTTCTTT.

CDR3 nucleotides: TGCGCCAGCAGCCCAGAGGGGGGGGCCAGCGGCTACACCTTC. It yields the protein CASSPEGGASGYTF. The V and J genes are TRBV5-1 and TRBJ1-2; TRBD1 is a possible D gene (6 bases). There are 14 residues in the CDR3. In germline, CDR1 is SGHRS, CDR2 YFSETQ. With 4 bases removed from V and 8 bases from J, the gap between germline ends came to 18 bases. The full variable domain, completed using reference TRBV5-1 and TRBJ1-2, is KAGVTQTPRYLIKTRGQQVTLSCSPISGHRSVSWYQQTPGQGLQFLFEYFSETQRNKGNFPGRFSGRQFSNSRSEMNVSTLELGDSALYLCASSPEGGASGYTFGSGTRLTVV.

This chain links TRBV6-1 with TRBJ2-3; 7 bases fit TRBD2. Germline V gene sequence: CDR1 MNHNS, CDR2 SASEGT. The CDR3 totals 15 residues. With 5 bases clipped from V and 0 bases from J, the junction kept 5 bases outside the gene matches. The CDR3 spells CASSPVSGSTDTQYF. For the CDR3, the DNA is TGTGCCAGCAGTCCTGTTAGCGGGAGCACAGATACGCAGTATTTT.

A few counts support this clonotype. The chain recombines TRBV3-1 with TRBJ1-1, with TRBD1 identical over 8 bases. Germline V lookup: CDR1 LGHDT, CDR2 YNNKEL (reference sequence). CDR3 length equals 15 residues. V shed 5 bases, J shed 3 bases, and the junction held 8 bases outside the gene matches. CDR3 nucleotides: TGTGCCAGCAGCGACCGGGACAGGTGGGACACTGAAGCTTTCTTT. It is translated as CASSDRDRWDTEAFF.

This clonotype was found a few times. DNA of the CDR3: TGTGCCAGCAGTTCTCCCCGGGACAGGGGGCATGGCTACACCTTC. The encoded protein is CASSSPRDRGHGYTF. V is TRBV6-5 and J is TRBJ1-2; 12 bases line up with TRBD1. The length of the CDR3 is 15 residues. Trimming cost V 4 bases and J 6 bases; bases outside gene matches: 6. CDR1 and CDR2 (germline): MNHEY, SVGAGI.

J is TRBJ1-1 and V is TRBV5-6, with TRBD1 matching over 8 bases. After removal of 0 bases from V and 1 base from J, the junction contained 2 bases not matched to a gene. The germline CDR1 and CDR2 sequences are SGHDT and YYEEEE. This CDR3 region has 15 residues. The CDR3 region has the DNA TGTGCCAGCAGCTTGGACAGGGGGAGGAACACTGAAGCTTTCTTT. It specifies CASSLDRGRNTEAFF.

The chain links TRBV20-1 to TRBJ2-5; 7 bases match TRBD2. In germline, CDR1 is DFQATT, CDR2 SNEGSKA (reference sequence). The CDR3 runs 16 residues. Germline trimming cut 0 bases from V and 7 bases from J; bases unmatched to any gene: 14. The CDR3 sequence is CSARDRGLGAYRTQYF. CDR3 DNA: TGCAGTGCTAGAGATCGAGGACTAGGGGCCTACAGGACCCAGTACTTC.

This clonotype was counted between two and nine times. The rearrangement joins TRBV6-1 to TRBJ2-3; maybe TRBD2 (5 bases). V gave up 7 bases and J gave up 1 base, with 15 bases separating them. Germline-derived CDR1 and CDR2 are MNHNS and SASEGT. The length of the CDR3 is 15 residues. CDR3 nucleotides: TGTGCCAGCATCGGTGGACTCTCGGGCACAGATACGCAGTATTTT. Residues: CASIGGLSGTDTQYF.

V is TRBV6-5 and J is TRBJ1-2; 7 positions match TRBD1. This CDR3 spans 14 amino acids. J lost 7 bases, V lost 5 bases, and 10 bases had no gene match. CDR1 and CDR2 from the germline V gene are MNHEY and SVGAGI. DNA for the CDR3: TGTGCCAGCAGTGACGGACAGGTCCAAGGTGGCTACACCTTC. It specifies CASSDGQVQGGYTF.

The chain has TRBV5-1 and TRBJ2-3, with TRBD2 matching over 9 bases. Germline trimming cut 0 bases from V and 4 bases from J; bases unmatched to any gene: 6. The CDR3 covers 16 residues. Germline CDR1 SGHRS, CDR2 YFSETQ. The CDR3 nucleotides are TGCGCCAGCAGCTTGGACGGTGCGGGAGGGGCAGATACGCAGTATTTT. Protein sequence: CASSLDGAGGADTQYF.

The V call is TRBV6-1, the J call TRBJ2-3; 9 bases map to TRBD2. The CDR3 consists of 15 residues. With 6 bases clipped from V and 3 bases from J, the junction kept 7 bases outside the gene matches. CDR1 MNHNS and CDR2 SASEGT come from the germline V gene. The DNA of the CDR3 is TGTGCCAGCAGGCCGAGCGGGGGGCGAACAGATACGCAGTATTTT. This encodes CASRPSGGRTDTQYF.

V is TRBV5-1 and J is TRBJ1-2, with a weak D call TRBD1 (5 bases). Germline CDR1 is SGHRS and CDR2 is YFSETQ. V lost 0 bases and J 7 bases, leaving 16 bases between the germline ends. The CDR3 runs to 15 residues. The CDR3 sequence: CASSLAGAETIGYTF. The CDR3 DNA sequence: TGCGCCAGCAGCTTGGCCGGGGCGGAAACGATTGGCTACACCTTC.

V usage is TRBV5-1 and J usage is TRBJ2-3, with a weak D call TRBD1 (6 bases). Per the germline V gene, CDR1 is SGHRS and CDR2 is YFSETQ. V lost 4 bases to trimming and J lost 1 base, with 13 bases between them. The CDR3 extends over 15 amino acids. CDR3 protein: CASSVTEGGTDTQYF. The CDR3 nucleotides read TGCGCCAGCAGCGTAACAGAGGGGGGCACAGATACGCAGTATTTT.

Details on this clonotype: Its ends do not fully match the called genes, so a read error is possible. The gene calls are TRBV24-1 and TRBJ2-3, with 8 nucleotides matching TRBD1. Germline V lookup: CDR1 KGHDR, CDR2 SFDVKD. CDR3 length: 14 amino acids. CDR3 in amino acids: CATGDRGKGDTQYF. DNA for the CDR3: TGTGCCACCGGTGACAGGGGAAAAGGGGATACGCAGTATTTT.

This clonotype was seen a few times. The chain employs TRBV6-1 and TRBJ1-5, with a possible D match to TRBD1 (5 bases). V was trimmed by 3 bases and J by 11 bases, leaving 23 bases between them. CDR1 is MNHNS, CDR2 SASEGT, per germline. The length of the CDR3 is 16 residues. CDR3 bases: TGTGCCAGCAGTGATTCTTGGACCGGGGGTTTCGTGACCCAGCATTTT. Translated, it gives CASSDSWTGGFVTQHF.

Here the CDR3 DNA reads TGTGCCAGCAGCTTACTACGGACTAGCGGGCTCGACGAGCAGTACTTC. This codes for CASSLLRTSGLDEQYF. V and J are TRBV5-5 and TRBJ2-7, with 11 positions matching TRBD2. The length of the CDR3 is 16 residues. After removal of 2 bases from V and 5 bases from J, the junction contained 9 bases not matched to a gene. Germline V lookup: CDR1 SGHKS, CDR2 YYEKEE (reference sequence).

This clonotype was detected a few times. The chain links TRBV10-3 to TRBJ1-5, with a weak D call TRBD1 (5 bases). CDR1 is ENHRY, CDR2 SYGVKD, per germline. The germline V and J ends were trimmed by 10 bases and 4 bases, with 14 bases remaining between them. The CDR3 consists of 13 residues. The CDR3 loop is CATTAGPNQPQHF. In DNA, the CDR3 is TGTGCCACCACGGCGGGGCCTAATCAGCCCCAGCATTTT.

As concerns this clonotype: A much larger clone differs by one base, so this may be a read error. The V gene is TRBV6-6, the J gene TRBJ1-5; the D gene is possibly TRBD1 (6 bases). V dropped 6 bases and J dropped 11 bases, with 14 bases sitting between them. CDR1 MNHNY and CDR2 SVGAGI come from the germline V gene (reference sequence). The CDR3 is 12 residues long. The CDR3 bases are TGTGCCAGCAGCCGACAGGACCAGTCCCAGCATTTT. Translation: CASSRQDQSQHF.